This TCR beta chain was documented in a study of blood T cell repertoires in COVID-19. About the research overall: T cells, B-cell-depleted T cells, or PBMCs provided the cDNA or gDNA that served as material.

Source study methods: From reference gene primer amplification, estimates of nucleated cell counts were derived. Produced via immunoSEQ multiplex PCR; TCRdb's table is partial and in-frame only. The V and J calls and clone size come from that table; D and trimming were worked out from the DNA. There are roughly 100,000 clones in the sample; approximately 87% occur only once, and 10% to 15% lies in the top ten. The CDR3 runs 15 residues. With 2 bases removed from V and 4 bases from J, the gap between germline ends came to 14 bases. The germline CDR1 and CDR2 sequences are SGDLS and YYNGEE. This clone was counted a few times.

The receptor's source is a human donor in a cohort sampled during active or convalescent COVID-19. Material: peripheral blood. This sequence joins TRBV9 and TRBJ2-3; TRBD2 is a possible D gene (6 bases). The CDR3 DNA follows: TGTGCCAGCAGCGTTAGGGCCGGGACTCCAGATACGCAGTATTTT. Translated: CASSVRAGTPDTQYF. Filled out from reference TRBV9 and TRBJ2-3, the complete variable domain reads DSGVTQTPKHLITATGQRVTLRCSPRSGDLSVYWYQQSLDQGLQFLIQYYNGEERAKGNILERFSAQQFPDLHSELNLSSLELGDSALYFCASSVRAGTPDTQYFGPGTRLTVL.